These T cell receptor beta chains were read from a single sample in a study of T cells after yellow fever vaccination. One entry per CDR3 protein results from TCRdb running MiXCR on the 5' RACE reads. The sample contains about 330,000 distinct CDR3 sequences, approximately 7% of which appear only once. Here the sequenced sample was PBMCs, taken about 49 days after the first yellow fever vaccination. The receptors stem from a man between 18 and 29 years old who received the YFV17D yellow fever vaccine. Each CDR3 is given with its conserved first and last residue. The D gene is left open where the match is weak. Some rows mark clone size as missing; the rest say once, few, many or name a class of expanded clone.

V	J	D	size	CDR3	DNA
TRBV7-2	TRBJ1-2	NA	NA	CASSLPRGDYGYTF	TGTGCCAGCAGCCTCCCCCGGGGCGACTATGGCTACACCTTC
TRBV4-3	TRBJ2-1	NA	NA	CASSQDRAYNEQFF	TGCGCCAGCAGCCAAGATCGGGCCTACAATGAGCAGTTCTTC
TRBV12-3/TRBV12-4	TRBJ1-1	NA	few	CASSLLGVGNTEAFF	TGTGCCAGCTCCCTTTTAGGAGTGGGGAACACTGAAGCTTTCTTT
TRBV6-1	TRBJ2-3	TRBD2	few	CASSPPGLAGARSTDTQYF	TGTGCCAGCAGTCCACCGGGACTAGCGGGGGCTAGGAGCACAGATACGCAGTATTTT
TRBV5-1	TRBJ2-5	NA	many	CASSLGNGQTQYF	TGCGCCAGCAGCTTGGGTAACGGGCAGACCCAGTACTTC
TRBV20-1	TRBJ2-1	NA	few	CSALGVSRAAFYNEQFF	TGCAGTGCTCTCGGGGTCTCGCGGGCGGCGTTCTACAATGAGCAGTTCTTC
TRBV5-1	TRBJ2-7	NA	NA	CASSSSHREDEQYF	TGCGCCAGCAGCTCGTCACACAGGGAAGACGAGCAGTACTTC
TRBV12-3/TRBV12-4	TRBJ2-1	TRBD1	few	CASRDRGPYNEQFF	TGTGCCAGCCGCGACAGGGGGCCCTACAATGAGCAGTTCTTC
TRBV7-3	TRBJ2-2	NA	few	CASSFLGNTGELFF	TGTGCCAGCAGCTTCCTTGGGAACACCGGGGAGCTGTTTTTT
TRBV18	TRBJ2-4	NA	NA	CASSHGGSGINIQYF	TGTGCCAGCTCACACGGCGGGTCGGGGATAAACATTCAGTACTTC
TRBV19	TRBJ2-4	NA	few	CASSIPEDPKNIQYF	TGTGCCAGTAGTATTCCAGAAGACCCCAAAAACATTCAGTACTTC
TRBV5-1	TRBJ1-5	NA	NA	CASSLGGGPGSNQPQHF	TGCGCCAGCAGCTTGGGCGGGGGCCCTGGGAGCAATCAGCCCCAGCATTTT
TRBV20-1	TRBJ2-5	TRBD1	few	CSAANRGLEETQYF	TGCAGTGCCGCAAACAGGGGGCTAGAAGAGACCCAGTACTTC
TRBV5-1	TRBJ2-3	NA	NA	CASSSGEKGVDTQYF	TGCGCCAGCAGCTCTGGAGAAAAGGGGGTTGATACGCAGTATTTT
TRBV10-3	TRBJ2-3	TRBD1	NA	CASKGQGPTDTQYF	TGTGCCTCGAAGGGACAGGGACCCACAGATACGCAGTATTTT
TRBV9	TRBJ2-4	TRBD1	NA	CASSVTGTGEGIQYF	TGTGCCAGCAGCGTTACCGGGACAGGGGAGGGGATTCAGTACTTC
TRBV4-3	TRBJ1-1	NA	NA	CASSQASGEAFF	TGCGCCAGCAGCCAAGCATCAGGAGAAGCTTTCTTT
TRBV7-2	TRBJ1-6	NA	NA	CASHRGRGRRYNSPLHF	TGTGCCAGCCATAGGGGCCGGGGGCGAAGATATAATTCACCCCTCCACTTT
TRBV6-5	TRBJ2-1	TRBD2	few	CASSYSRGGHEQFF	TGTGCCAGCAGTTACTCGCGGGGGGGCCATGAGCAGTTCTTC
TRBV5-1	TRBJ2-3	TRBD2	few	CASSSGTSGGGDTQYF	TGCGCCAGCAGCTCCGGGACTAGCGGGGGCGGTGATACGCAGTATTTT
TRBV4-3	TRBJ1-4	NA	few	CASSQEGRGNEKLFF	TGCGCCAGCAGCCAAGAGGGCAGGGGAAACGAAAAACTGTTTTTT
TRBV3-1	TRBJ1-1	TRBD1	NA	CASSHRQGFTEAFF	TGTGCCAGCAGCCACAGACAGGGATTCACTGAAGCTTTCTTT
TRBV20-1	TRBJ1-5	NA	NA	CSAHSDVKQGQPQHF	TGCAGTGCCCACTCCGACGTGAAACAGGGTCAGCCCCAGCATTTT
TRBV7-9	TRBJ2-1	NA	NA	CASSPFGGGNEQFF	TGTGCCAGCAGCCCCTTCGGGGGAGGCAATGAGCAGTTCTTC
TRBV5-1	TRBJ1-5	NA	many	CASSPQSGSNQPQHF	TGCGCCAGCAGCCCGCAAAGCGGAAGCAATCAGCCCCAGCATTTT
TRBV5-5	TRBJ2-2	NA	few	CASIPYELTSPGELFF	TGTGCCAGCATCCCCTATGAATTAACTAGCCCCGGGGAGCTGTTTTTT
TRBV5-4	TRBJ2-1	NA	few	CASSLDRGRVNEQFF	TGTGCCAGCAGCTTGGATCGGGGAAGGGTCAATGAGCAGTTCTTC